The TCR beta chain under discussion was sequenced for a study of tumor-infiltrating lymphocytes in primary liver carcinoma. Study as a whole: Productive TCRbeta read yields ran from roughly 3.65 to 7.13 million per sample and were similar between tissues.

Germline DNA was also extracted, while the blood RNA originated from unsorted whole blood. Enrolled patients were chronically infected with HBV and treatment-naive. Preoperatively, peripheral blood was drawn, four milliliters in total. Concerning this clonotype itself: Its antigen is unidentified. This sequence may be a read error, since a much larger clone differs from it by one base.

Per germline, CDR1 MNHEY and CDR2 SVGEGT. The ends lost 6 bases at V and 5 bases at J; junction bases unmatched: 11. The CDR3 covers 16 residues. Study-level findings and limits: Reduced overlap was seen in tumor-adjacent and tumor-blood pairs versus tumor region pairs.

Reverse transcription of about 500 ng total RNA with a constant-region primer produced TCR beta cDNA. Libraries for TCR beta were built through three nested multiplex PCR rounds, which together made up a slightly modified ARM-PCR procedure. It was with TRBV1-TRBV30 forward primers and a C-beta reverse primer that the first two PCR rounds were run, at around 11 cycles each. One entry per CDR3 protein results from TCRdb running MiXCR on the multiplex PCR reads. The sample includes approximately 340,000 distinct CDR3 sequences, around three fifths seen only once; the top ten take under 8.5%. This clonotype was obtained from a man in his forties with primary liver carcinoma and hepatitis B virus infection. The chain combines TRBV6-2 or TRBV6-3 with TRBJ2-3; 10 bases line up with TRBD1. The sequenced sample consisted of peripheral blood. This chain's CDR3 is CASRENDRGQGDTQYF. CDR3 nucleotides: TGTGCCAGCAGGGAAAACGACAGGGGGCAAGGAGATACGCAGTATTTT.